The 32 T cell receptor beta chains below all came from one sample that was sequenced in a study of vaccination effects on CD4 cells after COVID-19. These receptors are not linked to any known antigen. The culture ran for around ten days before CD4+ T cells were isolated. The participants, recipients of two vaccine doses, got either BNT162b2 or mRNA-1273. Produced via immunoSEQ multiplex PCR; TCRdb's table is partial and in-frame only. The sample records tens of thousands of clones, just under 75% being singletons. The sequenced sample was CD4+ T cells from PBMCs cultured without peptide, obtained after COVID-19 vaccination. The receptors here all came from a human donor who received a COVID-19 vaccine.

The chain employs TRBV19 and TRBJ2-3, with D perhaps TRBD2 (6 bases). Per the germline V gene, CDR1 is LNHDA and CDR2 is SQIVND (reference sequence). The CDR3 loop spans 16 amino acids. The V gene lost 3 bases and the J gene lost 4 bases, with 17 bases spanning the gap. The CDR3 here is CASSMYWGEVADTQYF. The CDR3 DNA is TGTGCCAGTAGTATGTATTGGGGGGAGGTAGCAGATACGCAGTATTTT.

The rearrangement links TRBV19 to TRBJ2-1; D uncertain. Trimming left V 2 bases short and J 10 bases short, with 9 bases between. The germline CDR1 and CDR2 sequences are LNHDA and SQIVND (reference sequence). The CDR3 totals 12 residues. The CDR3 sequence: CASSILAQEQFF. Written as DNA, the CDR3 is TGTGCCAGTAGTATATTAGCCCAAGAGCAGTTCTTC.

This rearrangement joins TRBV5-1 to TRBJ2-5, with 9 bases lining up with TRBD1. The CDR3 runs 15 residues. Germline-derived CDR1 and CDR2 are SGHRS and YFSETQ. The J segment lost 5 bases and the V segment lost 0 bases, leaving 5 bases of the junction unmatched. CDR3 sequence reads: CASSLAGTGSETQYF. CDR3 in DNA: TGCGCCAGCAGCTTGGCCGGGACAGGGAGTGAGACCCAGTACTTC.

This clone was seen a few times. This specimen includes other DNA sequences encoding the same CDR3. This rearrangement joins TRBV12-3 or TRBV12-4 to TRBJ2-3; D unclear. V was clipped by 5 bases and J by 3 bases, with 3 bases between them. The CDR3 has 11 amino acids. CDR3 nucleotides: TGTGCCAGCAGTCTTACAGATACGCAGTATTTT. This translates into CASSLTDTQYF.

The V call is TRBV11-1, the J call TRBJ2-3, with D perhaps matching TRBD2 (5 bases). Trimming left V 1 base short and J 7 bases short, with 15 bases between. The CDR3 extends over 15 amino acids. The germline CDR1 and CDR2 sequences are SGHAT and FQDESV (reference sequence). CDR3 in DNA: TGTGCCAGCAGCTTAGGGGCAGGACTGGACTATACGCAGTATTTT. It yields the protein CASSLGAGLDYTQYF.

The rearrangement links TRBV6-1 to TRBJ1-6, with 8 bases that match TRBD1. The J segment lost 9 bases and the V segment lost 2 bases, leaving 12 bases of the junction unmatched. Germline CDR1 reads MNHNS; CDR2 reads SASEGT. The CDR3 totals 17 residues. CDR3 sequence reads: CASSEIGEGRGRSPLHF. Here the CDR3 DNA reads TGTGCCAGCAGTGAAATAGGGGAGGGCAGGGGGCGTTCACCCCTCCACTTT.

The chain has TRBV28 and TRBJ2-5, with D maybe TRBD2 (6 bases). CDR3 length equals 15 residues. From germline, CDR1 is MDHEN and CDR2 SYDVKM. V was pared by 3 bases and J by 1 base, with 12 bases between. Here the CDR3 DNA reads TGTGCCAGCAGTTTGGGAGGTGGCAGCCAAGAGACCCAGTACTTC. It translates to CASSLGGGSQETQYF.

The chain links TRBV28 to TRBJ2-7; no clear D gene. This CDR3 is 14 amino acids long. CDR1 MDHEN and CDR2 SYDVKM come from the germline V gene. Trimming removed 5 bases from V and 0 bases from J, with 11 bases in between. The CDR3 here is CASSRHSSSYEQYF. In DNA, the CDR3 is TGTGCCAGCAGTCGCCATTCCAGCTCCTACGAGCAGTACTTC.

J is TRBJ2-7 and V is TRBV15, with 7 positions matching TRBD2. With V trimmed by 1 base and J by 6 bases, 6 bases remained unmatched. Per the germline V gene, CDR1 is LNHNV and CDR2 is YYDKDF (reference sequence). The CDR3 is 14 amino acids. The CDR3 is CATSRGGGVGEQYF. CDR3 in DNA: TGTGCCACCAGCAGAGGGGGAGGGGTCGGCGAGCAGTACTTC.

This clone occurred once. The CDR3 DNA follows: TGCAGCGCCCGACTACCACCCTACGAGCAGTACTTC. Translating it yields CSARLPPYEQYF. This rearrangement joins TRBV29-1 to TRBJ2-7; TRBD2 might be the D (5 bases). V gave up 7 bases and J gave up 2 bases, with 12 bases separating them. The CDR3 totals 12 residues. Germline V gene data show CDR1 as SQVTM and CDR2 as ANQGSEA.

The chain couples TRBV19 to TRBJ1-2; D remains unclear. The length of the CDR3 is 15 residues. Germline-derived CDR1 and CDR2 are LNHDA and SQIVND (reference sequence). Trimming stripped 1 base from V and 5 bases from J, with 14 bases between. CDR3 coding DNA: TGTGCCAGTAGTATAGTGACTGGGCCGACTTATGGCTACACCTTC. It codes for CASSIVTGPTYGYTF.

The V and J genes are TRBV5-1 and TRBJ2-5, with 11 bases lining up with TRBD2. The germline CDR1 and CDR2 sequences are SGHRS and YFSETQ. V shed 1 base, J shed 4 bases, and the junction held 6 bases outside the gene matches. The CDR3 contains 16 residues. CDR3 protein: CASSLNSGRAGETQYF. CDR3 DNA: TGCGCCAGCAGCTTGAATAGCGGGAGGGCCGGAGAGACCCAGTACTTC.

This chain joins TRBV3-1 (or the pseudogene TRBV3-2) and TRBJ2-5, with 15 bases matching TRBD2. Per the germline V gene, CDR1 is LGHDT and CDR2 is YNNKEL (reference sequence). The CDR3 contains 17 residues. With 1 base clipped from V and 5 bases from J, the junction kept 5 bases outside the gene matches. The CDR3 here is CASSQGTSGGAYETQYF. The CDR3 nucleotides read TGTGCCAGCAGCCAAGGGACTAGCGGGGGGGCCTATGAGACCCAGTACTTC.

The chain links TRBV2 to TRBJ1-2; TRBD1 matches 7 bases. Germline CDR1 is SNHLY and CDR2 is FYNNEI. CDR3 length: 14 amino acids. Trimming at V came to 8 bases and at J to 0 bases, leaving 6 bases not matched to a gene. CDR3 protein: CASSGQEANYGYTF. The CDR3 DNA sequence: TGTGCCAGCTCCGGACAGGAAGCTAACTATGGCTACACCTTC.

V and J are TRBV19 and TRBJ2-6; a weak D match, TRBD2 (5 bases). The CDR3 runs 13 residues. V lost 8 bases to trimming and J lost 4 bases, with 9 bases between them. Germline V gives CDR1 LNHDA, CDR2 SQIVND (reference sequence). The CDR3 coding sequence is TGTGCCAGTCAATCGGGGGGGGCCAACGTCCTGACTTTC. Translating it yields CASQSGGANVLTF.

The rearrangement joins TRBV5-1 to TRBJ2-2; tentative D call: TRBD1 (5 bases). The CDR3 runs 15 residues. Germline V gene sequence: CDR1 SGHRS, CDR2 YFSETQ. The germline V and J ends were trimmed by 0 bases and 5 bases, with 11 bases remaining between them. CDR3 nucleotide sequence: TGCGCCAGCAGCTTGGGGTCCAGGGATACCGGGGAGCTGTTTTTT. Translating gives CASSLGSRDTGELFF.

V is TRBV2 and J is TRBJ1-6; D perhaps matches TRBD1 (6 bases). V was clipped by 9 bases and J by 6 bases, with 18 bases between them. This CDR3 region has 15 residues. Germline assignment: CDR1 SNHLY and CDR2 FYNNEI. CDR3 amino acids: CASLRALDSNSPLHF. The CDR3 DNA follows: TGTGCCAGTCTCCGGGCCCTGGACAGTAATTCACCCCTCCACTTT.

The rearrangement joins TRBV6-5 to TRBJ2-2, with TRBD2 matching 10 bases. From germline, CDR1 is MNHEY and CDR2 SVGAGI. The CDR3 has 15 residues. Trimming cost V 6 bases and J 7 bases; bases outside gene matches: 8. The CDR3 reads CASRQAGGPLGELFF. CDR3 DNA sequence: TGTGCCAGCAGACAAGCGGGGGGGCCGCTCGGGGAGCTGTTTTTT.

The chain links TRBV18 to TRBJ1-5; the D gene is possibly TRBD1 (5 bases). V dropped 3 bases and J dropped 4 bases, with 10 bases sitting between them. Germline CDR1 reads KGHSH; CDR2 reads LQKENI. This CDR3 region has 14 residues. The CDR3 sequence: CASSPSRQNQPQHF. In nucleotides, the CDR3 is TGTGCCAGCTCACCGTCAAGACAGAATCAGCCCCAGCATTTT.

The chain carries TRBV4-1 and TRBJ1-1, with D possibly matching TRBD1 (5 bases). Germline V gene lookup returns CDR1 MGHRA and CDR2 YSYEKL. The V end was cut by 0 bases, the J end by 6 bases, with 17 bases between. This CDR3 comprises 16 residues. CDR3 sequence: CASSQDKRRKGPEAFF. DNA for the CDR3: TGCGCCAGCAGCCAAGATAAGCGGCGTAAGGGGCCTGAAGCTTTCTTT.

This clone turned up a few times. This chain links TRBV7-8 with TRBJ1-2, with D unresolved. V was cut by 1 base and J by 5 bases, with 11 bases left in between. This CDR3 is built from 14 residues. CDR1 and CDR2 from the germline V gene are SGHVS and FQNEAQ. The CDR3 reads CASSLVPQDYGYTF. The CDR3 coding sequence is TGTGCCAGCAGCTTAGTCCCCCAAGATTATGGCTACACCTTC.

This clone appeared a few times. At the DNA level, this CDR3 is encoded by other sequences in the same sample as well. The gene calls are TRBV15 and TRBJ2-3; either TRBD1 or TRBD2 may fit D (6 bases each). CDR1 and CDR2 (germline): LNHNV, YYDKDF (reference sequence). The germline V and J ends were trimmed by 0 bases and 3 bases, with 13 bases remaining between them. The CDR3 runs 16 residues. CDR3 sequence reads: CATSRDTGARTDTQYF. The CDR3 coding sequence is TGTGCCACCAGCAGAGATACGGGGGCGCGGACAGATACGCAGTATTTT. Combining the CDR3 with reference TRBV15 and TRBJ2-3 gives the whole variable domain DAMVIQNPRYQVTQFGKPVTLSCSQTLNHNVMYWYQQKSSQAPKLLFHYYDKDFNNEADTPDNFQSRRPNTSFCFLDIRSPGLGDTAMYLCATSRDTGARTDTQYFGPGTRLTVL.

This clone was detected only a few times. CDR3: CASSFTLLRDGAYEQYF. The DNA for the CDR3 is TGTGCCAGCAGCTTCACCTTGCTCCGGGACGGTGCCTACGAGCAGTACTTC. The chain links TRBV28 to TRBJ2-7, with D perhaps matching TRBD1 or TRBD2 (5 bases each). The CDR3 extends over 17 amino acids. CDR1 and CDR2 (germline): MDHEN, SYDVKM. V was cut by 6 bases and J by 2 bases, with 23 bases left in between. Looking up the rest from reference TRBV28 and TRBJ2-7 gives the full variable domain: DVKVTQSSRYLVKRTGEKVFLECVQDMDHENMFWYRQDPGLGLRLIYFSYDVKMKEKGDIPEGYSVSREKKERFSLILESASTNQTSMYLCASSFTLLRDGAYEQYFGPGTRLTVT.

This clone occurred a few times. The CDR3 loop is CASSPLGGGPGTEAFF. CDR3 nucleotides: TGTGCCAGCAGTCCCCTGGGAGGGGGGCCGGGCACTGAAGCTTTCTTT. The chain combines TRBV27 with TRBJ1-1; TRBD1 might be the D (6 bases). V was pared by 5 bases and J by 4 bases, with 20 bases between. Looked up from germline, CDR1 is MNHEY and CDR2 is SMNVEV (reference sequence). There are 16 residues in the CDR3.

Only a few counts were recorded for this clone. The rearrangement links TRBV7-2 to TRBJ1-1; TRBD1 is a possible D gene (5 bases). Germline values: CDR1 SGHTA, CDR2 FQGNSA. The CDR3 is made up of 15 amino acids. V dropped 5 bases and J dropped 0 bases, with 13 bases sitting between them. The CDR3 loop is CASSQEGIMNTEAFF. CDR3 nucleotide sequence: TGTGCCAGCAGCCAAGAGGGGATCATGAACACTGAAGCTTTCTTT.

The rearrangement links TRBV4-1 to TRBJ2-7, with TRBD1 matching over 7 bases. The CDR3 runs 14 residues. V trimming: 3 bases; J trimming: 6 bases; junction bases outside the gene matches: 8. From germline, CDR1 is MGHRA and CDR2 YSYEKL. DNA for the CDR3: TGCGCCAGCAGCCAGCCCATCGCAGGGGGCGAGCAGTACTTC. Translating it yields CASSQPIAGGEQYF.

J is TRBJ2-7 and V is TRBV27; no clear D gene. Germline values: CDR1 MNHEY, CDR2 SMNVEV (reference sequence). CDR3 length: 14 residues. V was clipped by 8 bases and J by 1 base, with 15 bases between them. CDR3 bases: TGTGCCAGCGGTCGACGAGGACCTTCCTACGAGCAGTACTTC. Encoded protein: CASGRRGPSYEQYF.

This clone occurred a few times. The rearrangement links TRBV6-5 to TRBJ2-5; 7 positions match TRBD2. V lost 2 bases to trimming and J lost 5 bases; unmatched junction nucleotides: 2. CDR3 length: 13 amino acids. CDR1 is MNHEY, CDR2 SVGAGI, per germline. The CDR3, as DNA: TGTGCCAGCAGTTACCGGGGAGGGGAGACCCAGTACTTC. This gives the protein CASSYRGGETQYF.

CDR3 in amino acids: CASSPGLGRGGETQYF. CDR3 in DNA: TGTGCCAGTAGCCCTGGGCTCGGCAGGGGTGGAGAGACCCAGTACTTC. The V gene is TRBV19, the J gene TRBJ2-5; D possibly corresponds to TRBD1 (6 bases). Trimming pared 6 bases from V and 4 bases from J, leaving 21 bases between. Germline values: CDR1 LNHDA, CDR2 SQIVND (reference sequence). There are 16 residues in the CDR3.

This clone was detected a few times. DNA of the CDR3: TGCGCCAGCAGTGAGCATAGGGGCCAGCTCTACGAGCAGTACTTC. It specifies CASSEHRGQLYEQYF. The rearrangement uses TRBV10-1 and TRBJ2-7; D is perhaps TRBD1 (5 bases). The CDR3 covers 15 residues. V lost 2 bases to trimming and J lost 3 bases, with 14 bases between them. Germline loops: CDR1 WNHNN, CDR2 SYGVQD (reference sequence).

This rearrangement joins TRBV7-8 to TRBJ1-6, with D possibly being TRBD1 (5 bases). The CDR3 has 13 amino acids. CDR1 is SGHVS, CDR2 FQNEAQ, per germline. V lost 2 bases to trimming and J lost 11 bases, with 10 bases between them. In DNA form, the CDR3 reads TGTGCCAGCAGCTTAAACATGGGGGCACCCCTCCACTTT. As protein: CASSLNMGAPLHF.

The gene calls are TRBV9 and TRBJ2-3; D remains ambiguous. The germline V and J ends were trimmed by 0 bases and 4 bases, with 9 bases remaining between them. The CDR3 runs 14 residues. Germline assignment: CDR1 SGDLS and CDR2 YYNGEE. Written as DNA, the CDR3 is TGTGCCAGCAGCGTAGGAGTTTTCCCAGATACGCAGTATTTT. This encodes CASSVGVFPDTQYF.